The 5 T cell receptor beta chains below come from one sample, sequenced in a study of blood T cell repertoires in COVID-19. Profiled with immunoSEQ multiplex PCR; TCRdb holds only in-frame clones, not every one. The repertoire consists of over 80,000 clones, with roughly 90% occurring once and the leading ten covering around 3%. Material for sequencing was peripheral blood. The receptor set was obtained from a woman of 80 years or more with acute or convalescent COVID-19.

The chain carries TRBV6-2 or TRBV6-3 and TRBJ1-5; TRBD1 might be the D (6 bases). Trimming stripped 2 bases from V and 7 bases from J, with 15 bases between. CDR3 length: 15 residues. Germline-derived CDR1 and CDR2 are MNHEY and SVGEGT. Here the CDR3 DNA reads TGTGCCAGCAGTTACGCCATGAACAGGGTACAGCCCCAGCATTTT. Amino acid sequence: CASSYAMNRVQPQHF.

This rearrangement joins TRBV11-3 to TRBJ2-7; TRBD2 matches 7 bases. Losses at the gene ends were 0 bases for V and 6 bases for J; bases not matched to a gene: 8. CDR3 length equals 15 residues. The V gene's germline CDR1 is SGHNT and CDR2 YENEEA. This chain's CDR3 is CASSLEGGSWGEQYF. In DNA, the CDR3 is TGTGCCAGCAGCTTAGAAGGCGGGAGTTGGGGCGAGCAGTACTTC.

V and J are TRBV3-1 (or the pseudogene TRBV3-2) and TRBJ2-1; TRBD2 matches at 13 bases. The CDR3 sequence is 19 residues long. In germline, CDR1 is LGHDT, CDR2 YNNKEL (reference sequence). After removal of 0 bases from V and 9 bases from J, the junction contained 14 bases not matched to a gene. The chain's CDR3 is CASSQDCGETSGRRFEQFF. In DNA form, the CDR3 reads TGTGCCAGCAGCCAAGATTGTGGGGAGACTAGCGGGAGGCGTTTTGAGCAGTTCTTC.

This clone has just one count. This chain connects TRBV7-3 to TRBJ1-1; D gene ambiguous. V shed 6 bases and J shed 1 base, with 9 bases lying between them. CDR1 is SGHTA, CDR2 FQGTGA, per germline. The CDR3 loop spans 13 amino acids. This chain's CDR3 is CASRTTRNTEAFF. The CDR3 nucleotides read TGTGCCAGCAGAACTACACGGAACACTGAAGCTTTCTTT. Full variable domain (missing parts from reference TRBV7-3 and TRBJ1-1): GAGVSQTPSNKVTEKGKYVELRCDPISGHTALYWYRQSLGQGPEFLIYFQGTGAADDSGLPNDRFFAVRPEGSVSTLKIQRTERGDSAVYLCASRTTRNTEAFFGQGTRLTVV.

This chain uses TRBV11-1 with TRBJ2-2; 9 bases agree with TRBD1. The CDR3 length is 16 residues. Germline CDR1 SGHAT, CDR2 FQDESV (reference sequence). V shed 3 bases and J 4 bases; nucleotides not matched to a gene: 6. The DNA for the CDR3 is TGTGCCAGCAGCTTTCCGGGACAGGGACCCACCGGGGAGCTGTTTTTT. Protein sequence: CASSFPGQGPTGELFF. Using reference TRBV11-1 and TRBJ2-2 for the parts outside the CDR3, the full variable domain is EAEVAQSPRYKITEKSQAVAFWCDPISGHATLYWYRQILGQGPELLVQFQDESVVDDSQLPKDRFSAERLKGVDSTLKIQPAELGDSAMYLCASSFPGQGPTGELFFGEGSRLTVL.